This T cell receptor (beta chain) comes out of a study of beta chain features in type 1 diabetes. Study-wide findings and caveats: TCRB CDR3s from Type 1 diabetes patients were moderately but significantly shorter in all four CD4+ subsets. Any HLA type influence on TCRB rearrangement was left unresolved here. Type 1 diabetes patients had VDJ junctions that carried fewer insertions and more deletions.

Comments on this clone: Antigen specificity is unknown. The sample has other DNA sequences that encode this CDR3 too.

V was pared by 4 bases and J by 2 bases, with 10 bases between. CDR3 size: 14 residues. The germline CDR1 and CDR2 sequences are SGDLS and YYNGEE. Via the markers CD45RO/CCR7/CD25/CD127/CD95/CD27, stem cell-like memory, regulatory, central memory and naive CD4+ cells were sorted. All sorted populations exceeded 95% purity. Isolated RNA was reverse transcribed in full, so expressed TCRB transcripts were sequenced. Here immunoSEQ multiplex PCR was the method, and the copy in TCRdb shows in-frame clones only, minus some. The repertoire holds hundreds of thousands of clones, with 11% to 15% as singletons.

The source is a man between 18 and 35 years old with type 1 diabetes. Sequenced sample: naive CD4+ T cells from blood. The V call is TRBV9, the J call TRBJ2-1, with a possible D match to TRBD2 (5 bases). The CDR3 region is CASSPRGTYNEQFF. The CDR3 bases are TGTGCCAGCAGCCCCCGGGGAACCTACAATGAGCAGTTCTTC. Together with reference TRBV9 and TRBJ2-1, the CDR3 gives the full variable domain: DSGVTQTPKHLITATGQRVTLRCSPRSGDLSVYWYQQSLDQGLQFLIQYYNGEERAKGNILERFSAQQFPDLHSELNLSSLELGDSALYFCASSPRGTYNEQFFGPGTRLTVL.